The clone carrying this TCR beta chain has only a few counts. Its antigen is unknown. The data are from a study of response to subunit inactivated influenza vaccine. Points from the study as a whole: Researchers suggested that each seasonal influenza vaccination recruits few new T cells.

TCRdb reprocessed the RT-PCR reads via MiXCR and lists one record per CDR3 protein. In the table there are roughly 650,000 distinct CDR3 sequences, about 15% of which are singletons. The clonotype was recovered from a man aged 50 to 60 who received an inactivated influenza vaccine. The source was PBMCs from blood, collected roughly 12 days after vaccination.

In nucleotides, the CDR3 is TGTGCCATCAGTCAGACTAGCGGGGCCTACGAGCAGTACTTC. Encoded protein: CAISQTSGAYEQYF. The genes are TRBV10-3 and TRBJ2-7, with 11 positions matching TRBD2. The CDR3 length is 14 residues. The junction had 2 bases not matched to a gene; V was cut back by 5 bases and J by 2 bases. The germline V gene encodes CDR1 ENHRY and CDR2 SYGVKD.